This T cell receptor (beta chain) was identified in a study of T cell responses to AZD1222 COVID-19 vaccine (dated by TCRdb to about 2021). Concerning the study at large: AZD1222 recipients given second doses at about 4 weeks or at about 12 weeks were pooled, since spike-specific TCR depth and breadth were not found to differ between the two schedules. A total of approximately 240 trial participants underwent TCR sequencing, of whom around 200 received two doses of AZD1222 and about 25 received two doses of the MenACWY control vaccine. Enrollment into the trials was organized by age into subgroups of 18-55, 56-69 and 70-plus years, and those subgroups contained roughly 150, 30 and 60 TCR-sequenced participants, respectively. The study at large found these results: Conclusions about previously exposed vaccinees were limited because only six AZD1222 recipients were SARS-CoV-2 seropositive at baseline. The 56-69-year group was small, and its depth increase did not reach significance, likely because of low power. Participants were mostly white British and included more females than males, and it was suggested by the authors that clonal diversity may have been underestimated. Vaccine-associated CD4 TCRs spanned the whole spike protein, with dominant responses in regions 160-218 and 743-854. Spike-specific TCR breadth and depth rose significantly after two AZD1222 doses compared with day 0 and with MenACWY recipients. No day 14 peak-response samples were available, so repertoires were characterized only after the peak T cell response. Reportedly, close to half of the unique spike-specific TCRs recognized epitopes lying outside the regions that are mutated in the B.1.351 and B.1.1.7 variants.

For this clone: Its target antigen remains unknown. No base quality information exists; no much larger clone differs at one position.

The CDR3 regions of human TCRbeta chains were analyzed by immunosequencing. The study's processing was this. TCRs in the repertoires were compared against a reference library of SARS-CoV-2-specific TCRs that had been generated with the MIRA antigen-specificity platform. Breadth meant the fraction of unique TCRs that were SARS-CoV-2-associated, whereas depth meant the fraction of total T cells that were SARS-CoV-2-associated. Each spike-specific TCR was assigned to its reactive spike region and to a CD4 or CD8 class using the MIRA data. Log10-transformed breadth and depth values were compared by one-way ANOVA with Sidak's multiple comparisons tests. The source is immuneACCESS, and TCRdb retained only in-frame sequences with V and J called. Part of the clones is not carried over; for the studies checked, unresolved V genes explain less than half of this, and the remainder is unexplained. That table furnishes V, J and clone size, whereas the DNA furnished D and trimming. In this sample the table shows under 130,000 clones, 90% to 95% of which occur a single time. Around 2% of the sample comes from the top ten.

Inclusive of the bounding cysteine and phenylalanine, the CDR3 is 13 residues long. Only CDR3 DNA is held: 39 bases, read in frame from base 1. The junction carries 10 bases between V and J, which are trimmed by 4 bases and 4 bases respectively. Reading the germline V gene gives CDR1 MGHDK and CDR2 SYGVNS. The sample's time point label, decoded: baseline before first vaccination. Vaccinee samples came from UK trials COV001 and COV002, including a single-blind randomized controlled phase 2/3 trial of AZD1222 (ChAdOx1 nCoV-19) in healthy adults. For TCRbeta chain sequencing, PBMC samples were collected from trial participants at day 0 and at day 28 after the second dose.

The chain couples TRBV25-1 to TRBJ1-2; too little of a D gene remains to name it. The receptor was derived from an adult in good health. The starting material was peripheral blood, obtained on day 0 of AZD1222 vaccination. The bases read TGTGCCAGCAGTGGGGGATTTGGCTATGGCTACACCTTC. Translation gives CASSGGFGYGYTF.